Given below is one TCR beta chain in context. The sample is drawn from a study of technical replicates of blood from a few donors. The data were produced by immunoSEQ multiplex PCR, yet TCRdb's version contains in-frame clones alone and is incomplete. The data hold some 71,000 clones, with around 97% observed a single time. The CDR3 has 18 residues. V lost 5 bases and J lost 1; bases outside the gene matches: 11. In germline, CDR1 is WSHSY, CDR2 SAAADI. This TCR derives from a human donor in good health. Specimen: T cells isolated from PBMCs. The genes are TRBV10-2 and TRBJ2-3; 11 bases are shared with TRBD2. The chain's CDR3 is CASSLAGGGKWGTDTQYF. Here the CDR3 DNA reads TGCGCCAGCAGTCTAGCGGGAGGAGGAAAGTGGGGCACAGATACGCAGTATTTT.